One sample yielded the 21 T cell receptor beta chains listed below, sequenced in a study of blood T cell repertoires in COVID-19. Repertoires were generated with immunoSEQ multiplex PCR, while TCRdb's copy carries only in-frame clones and drops some. The sample yields tens of thousands of clones, about nine tenths seen once. The sequencing sample was made of peripheral blood. These receptor sequences come from a woman in her 70s with acute or convalescent COVID-19.

This chain uses TRBV6-2 or TRBV6-3 with TRBJ2-7; D may be TRBD2 (5 bases). The CDR3 covers 13 residues. In germline, CDR1 is MNHEY, CDR2 SVGEGT. Trimming removed 6 bases at V and 4 bases at J, with 13 bases between. The CDR3, as DNA: TGTGCCAGCAGCCTCGGGGAATCTTACGAGCAGTACTTC. Its translation: CASSLGESYEQYF.

The chain is built from TRBV11-2 and TRBJ1-2, with D possibly being TRBD1 (6 bases). Germline CDR1 is SGHAT and CDR2 is FQNNGV. V was cut by 3 bases and J by 6 bases, with 14 bases left in between. This CDR3 has 14 residues. The DNA of the CDR3 is TGTGCCAGCAGCTTGGGACAAAGGTCCGATGGCTACACCTTC. This codes for CASSLGQRSDGYTF.

V usage is TRBV9 and J usage is TRBJ2-1; 9 bases match TRBD1. Per germline, CDR1 SGDLS and CDR2 YYNGEE. CDR3 length equals 14 residues. V lost 4 bases, J lost 5 bases, and 4 bases stayed unmatched. CDR3 protein: CASSPRTGDNEQFF. CDR3 sequence (DNA): TGTGCCAGCAGCCCCCGGACAGGGGACAATGAGCAGTTCTTC.

This sequence joins TRBV5-1 and TRBJ2-7, with 10 bases fitting TRBD2. Per germline, CDR1 SGHRS and CDR2 YFSETQ. The J segment lost 2 bases and the V segment lost 2 bases, leaving 4 bases of the junction unmatched. This CDR3 comprises 15 residues. The CDR3 bases are TGCGCCAGCAGCTTACCGGGACTAGCGACCTACGAGCAGTACTTC. It yields the protein CASSLPGLATYEQYF.

The chain combines TRBV11-2 with TRBJ1-2; 9 positions match TRBD1. Germline V lookup: CDR1 SGHAT, CDR2 FQNNGV. The CDR3 loop spans 14 amino acids. V was clipped by 4 bases and J by 8 bases; unmatched bases: 8. The CDR3 DNA is TGTGCCAGCAGCTCCGGGACAGGGTTACGAGGCTACACCTTC. Its protein product is CASSSGTGLRGYTF.

The J gene is TRBJ1-2, the V gene TRBV6-2 or TRBV6-3; D is undetermined. The CDR3 spans 14 residues. With 2 bases removed from V and 2 bases from J, the gap between germline ends came to 9 bases. Germline V gene sequence: CDR1 MNHEY, CDR2 SVGEGT. The CDR3 region has the DNA TGTGCCAGCAGTTACGAGCGATCCAACTATGGCTACACCTTC. Encoded protein: CASSYERSNYGYTF.

The chain links TRBV23-1 to TRBJ2-3; 7 bases agree with TRBD2. TRBV23-1 has ORF status, its function being uncertain. Losses at the gene ends were 8 bases for V and 3 bases for J; bases not matched to a gene: 8. The CDR3 contains 14 residues. In DNA, the CDR3 is TGCGCCAGCGGCCACATCGGGAGGACAGATACGCAGTATTTT. Translated: CASGHIGRTDTQYF.

The V gene is TRBV6-1, the J gene TRBJ2-7, with 7 bases aligning to TRBD1. The V segment lost 2 bases and the J segment 4 bases; nucleotides outside the gene matches: 14. The germline V gene has CDR1 MNHNS and CDR2 SASEGT. CDR3 length equals 17 residues. CDR3 in DNA: TGTGCCAGCAGTGAATACTACCTCAGGGACAGTTCTTACGAGCAGTACTTC. It translates to CASSEYYLRDSSYEQYF.

This clone was seen a single time. The chain joins TRBV5-1 to TRBJ2-5, with 7 bases fitting TRBD1. Looked up from germline, CDR1 is SGHRS and CDR2 is YFSETQ. The CDR3 is 15 residues long. J gave up 5 bases and V 4 bases, and 11 bases lay outside the gene matches. CDR3 nucleotides: TGCGCCAGCAGCACGAGGGGGCGCGGGTTGGAGACCCAGTACTTC. Translating it yields CASSTRGRGLETQYF.

The rearrangement joins TRBV23-1 to TRBJ1-1; TRBD1 is a possible D gene (6 bases). TRBV23-1 is identified as an open reading frame with a role that is uncertain. The CDR3 totals 14 residues. Trimming stripped 6 bases from V and 7 bases from J, with 18 bases between. CDR3 nucleotide sequence: TGCGCCAGCAGACCCCCTAGGGGGAACCTTGAAGCTTTCTTT. This translates into CASRPPRGNLEAFF.

The CDR3 loop is CASSAKTGAFNQPQHF. CDR3 DNA sequence: TGTGCCAGCAGCGCTAAAACAGGGGCCTTCAATCAGCCCCAGCATTTT. The gene calls are TRBV13 and TRBJ1-5, with 7 bases aligning to TRBD1. CDR1 is PRHDT, CDR2 FYEKMQ, per germline (reference sequence). J lost 3 bases, V lost 5 bases, and 10 bases had no gene match. This CDR3 is built from 16 residues.

The gene calls are TRBV6-5 and TRBJ2-1; D possibly corresponds to TRBD2 (5 bases). Trimming took 7 bases from V and 2 from J, leaving 15 bases between them. Germline assignment: CDR1 MNHEY and CDR2 SVGAGI. This CDR3 comprises 15 residues. The CDR3 sequence: CASTVRATAYNEQFF. The CDR3 region has the DNA TGTGCCAGCACCGTGCGGGCGACCGCCTACAATGAGCAGTTCTTC.

This chain uses TRBV28 with TRBJ2-3, with D unresolved. Between the trimmed V and J ends, which lost 5 bases and 2 bases, there was a span of 8 bases. In germline, CDR1 is MDHEN, CDR2 SYDVKM. The CDR3 has 13 amino acids. In DNA form, the CDR3 reads TGTGCCAGCAGTCCAAAGCCCACAGATACGCAGTATTTT. This translates into CASSPKPTDTQYF.

The chain joins TRBV7-2 to TRBJ1-2; possibly TRBD1 for D (5 bases). This CDR3 comprises 14 residues. The V end was cut by 2 bases, the J end by 7 bases, with 14 bases between. Germline CDR1 and CDR2: SGHTA and FQGNSA. CDR3 in amino acids: CASSLYQEGTGYTF. CDR3 DNA sequence: TGTGCCAGCAGCTTATACCAGGAGGGGACTGGCTACACCTTC.

The rearrangement joins TRBV6-5 to TRBJ1-2; D is uncertain. The CDR3 runs to 13 residues. The V end was cut by 2 bases, the J end by 10 bases, with 14 bases between. Germline V lookup: CDR1 MNHEY, CDR2 SVGAGI. The CDR3 is CASSYVARGFYTF. In DNA form, the CDR3 reads TGTGCCAGCAGTTACGTGGCGCGGGGTTTCTACACCTTC.

The gene calls are TRBV15 and TRBJ2-5; 10 bases match TRBD1. V dropped 0 bases and J dropped 1; count of bases not matched to a gene: 2. This CDR3 is built from 16 residues. Germline CDR1 and CDR2: LNHNV and YYDKDF (reference sequence). The DNA of the CDR3 is TGTGCCACCAGCAGAGAACGGACAGGGGGCCAAGAGACCCAGTACTTC. Protein sequence: CATSRERTGGQETQYF.

CDR3 sequence reads: CASSHERSSYNEQFF. CDR3 sequence (DNA): TGCGCCAGCAGCCACGAGCGGAGCTCCTACAATGAGCAGTTCTTC. The genes are TRBV5-1 and TRBJ2-1; possibly TRBD2 for D (5 bases). This CDR3 contains 15 residues. The V end was cut by 4 bases, the J end by 0 bases, with 11 bases between. The germline gives CDR1 SGHRS, CDR2 YFSETQ.

The J gene is TRBJ2-1, the V gene TRBV18; TRBD1 might be the D (6 bases). The CDR3 covers 15 residues. Trimming took 1 base from V and 5 from J, leaving 12 bases between them. Germline V gene sequence: CDR1 KGHSH, CDR2 LQKENI. The CDR3 DNA reads TGTGCCAGCTCACCACAGGGGACACGGAACAATGAGCAGTTCTTC. This encodes CASSPQGTRNNEQFF. Supplemented by reference TRBV18 and TRBJ2-1, the full variable domain reads NAGVMQNPRHLVRRRGQEARLRCSPMKGHSHVYWYRQLPEEGLKFMVYLQKENIIDESGMPKERFSAEFPKEGPSILRIQQVVRGDSAAYFCASSPQGTRNNEQFFGPGTRLTVL.

The chain joins TRBV2 to TRBJ2-3; D gene uncertain. V lost 6 bases and J 0 bases, leaving 10 bases between the germline ends. The CDR3 runs 14 residues. The germline V gene encodes CDR1 SNHLY and CDR2 FYNNEI. CDR3 in amino acids: CASRERGSTDTQYF. The DNA for the CDR3 is TGTGCCAGCAGGGAAAGAGGTAGCACAGATACGCAGTATTTT.

J is TRBJ2-7 and V is TRBV30; a possible D gene is TRBD2 (5 bases). The CDR3 loop spans 12 amino acids. Germline CDR1 is GTSNPN and CDR2 is SVGIG (reference sequence). V was shortened by 4 bases and J by 3 bases, with 10 bases between the two germline ends. CDR3 in amino acids: CAWKPRGYEQYF. The CDR3 DNA sequence: TGTGCCTGGAAACCTCGGGGCTACGAGCAGTACTTC. The variable domain in full, with the rest retrieved from reference TRBV30 and TRBJ2-7, is SQTIHQWPATLVQPVGSPLSLECTVEGTSNPNLYWYRQAAGRGLQLLFYSVGIGQISSEVPQNLSASRPQDRQFILSSKKLLLSDSGFYLCAWKPRGYEQYFGPGTRLTVT.

This chain links TRBV29-1 with TRBJ2-7, with 9 bases fitting TRBD1. Trimming took 7 bases from V and 3 from J; bases not matched to a gene: 4. Germline values: CDR1 SQVTM, CDR2 ANQGSEA. CDR3 length: 12 residues. The DNA for the CDR3 is TGCAGCGCTGAGGGACAGGGCTACGAGCAGTACTTC. Translated, it gives CSAEGQGYEQYF.